This T cell receptor (beta chain) is from a study of OX40 agonist ivuxolimab in advanced cancers. With respect to the entire study: Ivuxolimab was an agonistic, fully human IgG2 monoclonal antibody directed against OX40 (CD134), a costimulatory receptor. Partial responses were achieved by three dose-escalation patients, of whom one had hepatocellular carcinoma and two had cutaneous melanoma. Patients were allowed to have had prior anti-PD-1, anti-PD-L1 or anti-CTLA-4 therapy, and 40% of the dose-escalation patients had previously received checkpoint inhibitors. The paper describes the monotherapy dose-escalation part (N ≈ 52 patients) of the phase I trial of ivuxolimab. Of the roughly 51 patients in dose escalation, some 19 had hepatocellular carcinoma, around 15 had melanoma, 9 had renal cell carcinoma and 9 had head and neck cancer. Peripheral TCRbeta sequencing was intended to test whether TCR sequence diversity was altered and clonal T-cell expansion was caused by ivuxolimab. Intravenous ivuxolimab was administered to patients every 2 weeks at six dose levels: 0.01, 0.1, 0.3, 1.5, 3 and 10 mg/kg. The dose-escalation cohort was roughly 83% male with a mean age of approximately 59 years, ranging from 23 to 79. Study-wide conclusions, independent of this receptor: In the 0.1-3.0 mg/kg groups, partial responders had among the lowest normalized peripheral clonal expansion, particularly in CD8+ T cells. The antigen specificity of the peripheral T cells that underwent clonal expansion was not determined. Low levels of normalized T-cell clonal expansion were also seen in some patients who did not respond. After ivuxolimab, CD8+ T cells had more expanded clones than CD4+ T cells on average. Clonal expansion of both CD4+ and CD8+ blood T cells was observed from baseline to week 6 at doses 0.1 to 3.0 mg/kg.

Genomic DNA was isolated from the sorted cells so that the TCRbeta CDR3 region could be sequenced. The immunoSEQ Assay was used to sequence the TCRbeta CDR3 regions. TCRdb mirrors the immuneACCESS table, restricted to in-frame sequences. Some clones are absent from its copies; in checked studies, under half trace to an unresolved V gene, and the reason for the others is unknown. The sample contains roughly 56,000 clones, around nine tenths of them found a single time. Jointly, the top ten make up about 20% of the sample. Patients with autoimmune disease history or receiving systemic immunosuppression were excluded from the trial. Peripheral blood for TCR sequencing was collected from all dose cohorts at baseline, on cycle 4 day 1, and on cycle 7 day 1. Samples came from an open-label, multicenter, first-in-human phase I dose-escalation trial of ivuxolimab. The trial enrolled adults with locally advanced or metastatic head and neck squamous cell, hepatocellular, melanoma or renal cell carcinoma. Before TCR sequencing, CD4+ and CD8+ T cells were separately sorted from peripheral blood.

CDR1 and CDR2, per the germline V gene, are SGHTA and FQGNSA. V and J are truncated by 7 bases and 3 bases respectively, leaving an intervening sequence of 7 bases. The CDR3 starts with the cysteine, ends with the phenylalanine, and has 13 residues. The kept DNA is CDR3 alone, 39 bases in frame from the first base. As concerns this clone: Its target antigen remains unknown. No clone much larger than this one lies a single base away; base qualities are absent.

Here the chain combines TRBV7-2 and TRBJ2-6, with the identity of the D gene unclear. This sequence was found in an adult with an advanced solid tumor such as melanoma, head and neck, liver or kidney cancer. This sample comprised CD4+ or CD8+ T cells sorted from blood, obtained in a trial of the OX40 agonist ivuxolimab. The CDR3 in this case is CASTSGGANVLTF. The bases are TGTGCCAGCACCTCTGGTGGGGCCAACGTCCTGACTTTC.